This T cell receptor (beta chain) was sequenced during a study of T cell repertoires in cytomegalovirus infection. This clonotype was counted ten times or more. TCRdb reprocessed the reads with MiXCR, giving one entry per CDR3 protein. The data contain under 350,000 distinct CDR3 sequences, approximately 10% of them singletons. This CDR3 is built from 14 residues. The J segment lost 5 bases and the V segment lost 6 bases, leaving 7 bases of the junction unmatched. Specimen: PBMCs. This TCR was sampled from a human donor in good health (CMV status not recorded). Some clones in this sample may be carry-over from other donors' samples. The gene calls are TRBV12-3 or TRBV12-4 and TRBJ1-5; 7 positions agree with TRBD1. CDR3 DNA sequence: TGTGCCAGCAGCAACGACAGGGTTTATCAGCCCCAGCATTTT. It codes for CASSNDRVYQPQHF.